The 21 T cell receptor beta chains below come from one sample, sequenced in a study of T cells in Graves' hyperthyroidism and ophthalmopathy. Researchers amplified the TCR beta CDR3 regions from RNA transcripts. HTBI primers were the set used in a first-round RT-PCR of the TCR CDR3. Using its own MiXCR run on the multiplex PCR reads, TCRdb lists one record per CDR3 protein. Here the sample spans 500,000 to 800,000 distinct CDR3 sequences, about 15% being singletons. The material sequenced was blood. These TCRs come from a woman aged 50 to 65 with Graves' ophthalmopathy.

V usage is TRBV4-3 and J usage is TRBJ2-6; D perhaps matches TRBD1 (5 bases). V was clipped by 0 bases and J by 0 bases, with 12 bases between them. Looked up from germline, CDR1 is LGHNA and CDR2 is YSLEER. This CDR3 spans 18 amino acids. The DNA for the CDR3 is TGCGCCAGCAGCCAAGATGGCAGGGCTACCTCTGGGGCCAACGTCCTGACTTTC. This gives the protein CASSQDGRATSGANVLTF.

This clonotype was detected ten times or more. The chain combines TRBV20-1 with TRBJ2-3; D gene ambiguous. V was cut by 3 bases and J by 0 bases, with 19 bases left in between. This CDR3 is 17 amino acids long. Germline values: CDR1 DFQATT, CDR2 SNEGSKA (reference sequence). The CDR3 sequence is CSASSVTLETSTDTQYF. CDR3 sequence (DNA): TGCAGTGCTAGCTCGGTGACTCTAGAAACCAGCACAGATACGCAGTATTTT.

The gene calls are TRBV9 and TRBJ1-6; 11 bases are a match to TRBD1. V was clipped by 3 bases and J by 4 bases; unmatched bases: 6. Germline CDR1 reads SGDLS; CDR2 reads YYNGEE. This CDR3 region has 17 residues. CDR3 region: CASSDRDRGSYNSPLHF. Written as DNA, the CDR3 is TGTGCCAGCAGCGACCGGGACAGGGGGTCATATAATTCACCCCTCCACTTT.

In this sample, this clonotype turned up many times. This chain links TRBV20-1 with TRBJ2-6; 7 positions agree with TRBD1. J gave up 4 bases and V 3 bases, and 3 bases lay outside the gene matches. The CDR3 runs 14 residues. Germline V gene sequence: CDR1 DFQATT, CDR2 SNEGSKA (reference sequence). This CDR3 reads CSARDRTGANVLTF. The CDR3 nucleotides read TGCAGTGCTAGGGACAGGACCGGGGCCAACGTCCTGACTTTC.

This clonotype was seen at least ten times. This chain uses TRBV6-1 with TRBJ2-5, with 7 bases fitting TRBD1. The length of the CDR3 is 16 residues. Trimming cost V 6 bases and J 0 bases; bases outside gene matches: 10. Germline-derived CDR1 and CDR2 are MNHNS and SASEGT. The CDR3: CASRPGQELYQETQYF. CDR3 nucleotides: TGTGCCAGCAGACCTGGACAGGAACTGTACCAAGAGACCCAGTACTTC.

This clonotype was detected many times. The CDR3 protein is CASSFGLFGGRGTDTQYF. The CDR3 nucleotides are TGTGCCAGCAGTTTCGGGTTATTCGGGGGACGGGGCACAGATACGCAGTATTTT. The chain employs TRBV28 and TRBJ2-3; a possible D gene is TRBD2 (6 bases). The CDR3 runs to 18 residues. CDR1 and CDR2 (germline): MDHEN, SYDVKM. The ends were cut back, 3 bases at V and 1 base at J, with 20 bases in the middle.

This chain links TRBV6-1 with TRBJ1-5, with D possibly being TRBD1 (5 bases). The ends were cut back, 6 bases at V and 3 bases at J, with 15 bases in the middle. Germline V gene lookup returns CDR1 MNHNS and CDR2 SASEGT. The CDR3 has 15 residues. As DNA, the CDR3 is TGTGCCAGCAGCAGCGGGACTCTTGCCAATCAGCCCCAGCATTTT. Amino acids: CASSSGTLANQPQHF.

This clonotype was recorded at least ten times. The V and J genes are TRBV4-3 and TRBJ2-5, with D maybe TRBD2 (5 bases). Trimming took off 0 bases at V and 7 bases at J, with 15 bases between the two ends. CDR3 length: 15 amino acids. Germline CDR1 and CDR2: LGHNA and YSLEER. The CDR3 bases are TGCGCCAGCAGCCAAGATAGAACGACGGCGGGGACCCAGTACTTC. It specifies CASSQDRTTAGTQYF.

This clonotype was seen a handful of times. The chain links TRBV24-1 to TRBJ2-4, with 7 positions matching TRBD1. CDR3 length: 16 amino acids. Germline values: CDR1 KGHDR, CDR2 SFDVKD. V dropped 9 bases and J dropped 1; count of bases not matched to a gene: 11. CDR3 bases: TGTGCCACCCTCAGGGGGAAGGGTCTGGCCAAAAACATTCAGTACTTC. This sequence encodes CATLRGKGLAKNIQYF.

This clonotype was detected a few times. V usage is TRBV7-9 and J usage is TRBJ2-6, with D tentatively TRBD1 (5 bases). Germline loops: CDR1 SEHNR, CDR2 FQNEAQ (reference sequence). The CDR3 length is 15 residues. Trimming took 4 bases from V and 5 from J, leaving 12 bases between them. This CDR3 reads CASSWGLGRANVLTF. CDR3 nucleotides: TGTGCCAGCAGCTGGGGCCTTGGGAGGGCCAACGTCCTGACTTTC.

The V and J genes are TRBV7-3 and TRBJ2-1; D could derive from TRBD1 or TRBD2 (5 bases each). Germline CDR1 is SGHTA and CDR2 is FQGTGA. This CDR3 has 16 amino acids. Trimming took off 10 bases at V and 5 bases at J, with 24 bases between the two ends. CDR3 DNA: TGTGCCACCTGGGATAGGACACAAAGCGGTCACAATGAGCAGTTCTTC. This encodes CATWDRTQSGHNEQFF.

There are many counts of this clonotype. One end of the junction varies from germline; a read error may be responsible. The gene calls are TRBV28 and TRBJ2-3; D is possibly TRBD1 or TRBD2 (5 bases each). This CDR3 is built from 15 residues. CDR1 is MDHEN and CDR2 is SYDVKM in the germline V gene. The CDR3 region has the DNA TGTGCCAACAGTCGGGGACCGAAGAGCACAGATACGCAGTATTTT. It translates to CANSRGPKSTDTQYF.

This clonotype was seen repeatedly, ten times or more. The genes are TRBV20-1 and TRBJ2-2; TRBD1 matches 7 bases. V trimming: 0 bases; J trimming: 5 bases; junction bases outside the gene matches: 6. Germline lookup yields CDR1 DFQATT and CDR2 SNEGSKA (reference sequence). This CDR3 comprises 15 residues. CDR3: CSARDPGQLTGELFF. The CDR3 nucleotides read TGCAGTGCTAGAGATCCGGGACAGTTAACCGGGGAGCTGTTTTTT.

This clonotype was seen repeatedly, ten times or more. DNA for the CDR3: TGTGCCAGCAGTTACGGGGGGTTGGGAGATACGCAGTATTTT. Encoded protein: CASSYGGLGDTQYF. The chain is built from TRBV6-6 and TRBJ2-3; the D gene is possibly TRBD2 (6 bases). V was cut by 2 bases and J by 5 bases, with 11 bases left in between. CDR1 is MNHNY and CDR2 is SVGAGI in the germline V gene (reference sequence). This CDR3 comprises 14 residues.

The table lists this clonotype with many counts. V and J are TRBV7-3 and TRBJ2-1; perhaps D is TRBD1 or TRBD2 (5 bases each). This CDR3 spans 14 amino acids. V lost 4 bases and J 7 bases, leaving 14 bases between the germline ends. In germline, CDR1 is SGHTA, CDR2 FQGTGA. CDR3 residues: CASSSSGDGNEQFF. The CDR3 DNA reads TGTGCCAGCAGCTCCTCCGGGGACGGTAATGAGCAGTTCTTC. Combining the CDR3 with reference TRBV7-3 and TRBJ2-1 gives the whole variable domain GAGVSQTPSNKVTEKGKYVELRCDPISGHTALYWYRQSLGQGPEFLIYFQGTGAADDSGLPNDRFFAVRPEGSVSTLKIQRTERGDSAVYLCASSSSGDGNEQFFGPGTRLTVL.

In its sample, this clonotype was seen many times. The chain combines TRBV7-8 with TRBJ1-5; D uncertain. V lost 1 base and J lost 6, with 13 bases in between. CDR3 length: 15 residues. The V gene's germline CDR1 is SGHVS and CDR2 FQNEAQ. CDR3 amino acids: CASSLGSGRSQPQHF. CDR3 bases: TGTGCCAGCAGCTTAGGGTCTGGGCGTAGTCAGCCCCAGCATTTT.

This clonotype was seen repeatedly, ten times or more. Sequence at one end of the junction differs from germline and may be a read error. This chain joins TRBV27 and TRBJ2-2; weak D call: TRBD2 (6 bases). The germline V gene has CDR1 MNHEY and CDR2 SMNVEV (reference sequence). The CDR3 length is 16 residues. Written as DNA, the CDR3 is TGTGCCAGCAGTGTATCAGGGACTCTGATCGCCGGGGAGCTGTTTTTT. This gives the protein CASSVSGTLIAGELFF.

The table lists this clonotype with many counts. The chain combines TRBV7-8 with TRBJ2-1, with D perhaps TRBD2 (5 bases). V was pared by 8 bases and J by 3 bases, with 5 bases between. Germline loops: CDR1 SGHVS, CDR2 FQNEAQ. The CDR3 runs 11 residues. CDR3 DNA: TGTGCCAGCGGGAGCTACAATGAGCAGTTCTTC. This sequence encodes CASGSYNEQFF.

This clonotype was recorded many times. The chain couples TRBV19 to TRBJ2-7; D tentatively reads TRBD1 or TRBD2 (7 bases each). V lost 4 bases and J lost 3, with 19 bases in between. The CDR3 consists of 16 residues. Germline CDR1 reads LNHDA; CDR2 reads SQIVND (reference sequence). CDR3 nucleotides: TGTGCCAGTAGTACCCCCCGGGAGGCAGGGGGCTACGAGCAGTACTTC. Encoded protein: CASSTPREAGGYEQYF.

This clonotype was observed at least ten times. J is TRBJ2-7 and V is TRBV28; D is ambiguous. Germline V gene sequence: CDR1 MDHEN, CDR2 SYDVKM. V lost 3 bases and J 5 bases, leaving 14 bases between the germline ends. The CDR3 loop spans 14 amino acids. In DNA form, the CDR3 reads TGTGCCAGCAGTTTGCGTATACTGAGCCACGAGCAGTACTTC. It codes for CASSLRILSHEQYF.

This clonotype was observed at least ten times. This sequence joins TRBV7-3 and TRBJ2-7; D gene uncertain. Trimming cost V 5 bases and J 0 bases, with 14 bases left between them. This CDR3 has 15 amino acids. Germline CDR1 is SGHTA and CDR2 is FQGTGA. The CDR3 here is CASSGNPRPSYEQYF. CDR3 DNA: TGTGCCAGCAGCGGTAATCCTAGGCCCTCCTACGAGCAGTACTTC.